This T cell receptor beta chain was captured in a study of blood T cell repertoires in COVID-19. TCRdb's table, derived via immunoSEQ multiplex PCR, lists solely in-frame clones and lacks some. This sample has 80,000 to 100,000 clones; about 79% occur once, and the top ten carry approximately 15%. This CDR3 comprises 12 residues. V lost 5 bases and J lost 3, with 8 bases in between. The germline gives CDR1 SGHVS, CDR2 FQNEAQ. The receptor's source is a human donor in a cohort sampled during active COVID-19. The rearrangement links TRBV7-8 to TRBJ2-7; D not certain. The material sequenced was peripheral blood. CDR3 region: CASSPDNYEQYV. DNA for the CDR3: TGTGCCAGCAGCCCTGACAACTACGAGCAGTACGTC.